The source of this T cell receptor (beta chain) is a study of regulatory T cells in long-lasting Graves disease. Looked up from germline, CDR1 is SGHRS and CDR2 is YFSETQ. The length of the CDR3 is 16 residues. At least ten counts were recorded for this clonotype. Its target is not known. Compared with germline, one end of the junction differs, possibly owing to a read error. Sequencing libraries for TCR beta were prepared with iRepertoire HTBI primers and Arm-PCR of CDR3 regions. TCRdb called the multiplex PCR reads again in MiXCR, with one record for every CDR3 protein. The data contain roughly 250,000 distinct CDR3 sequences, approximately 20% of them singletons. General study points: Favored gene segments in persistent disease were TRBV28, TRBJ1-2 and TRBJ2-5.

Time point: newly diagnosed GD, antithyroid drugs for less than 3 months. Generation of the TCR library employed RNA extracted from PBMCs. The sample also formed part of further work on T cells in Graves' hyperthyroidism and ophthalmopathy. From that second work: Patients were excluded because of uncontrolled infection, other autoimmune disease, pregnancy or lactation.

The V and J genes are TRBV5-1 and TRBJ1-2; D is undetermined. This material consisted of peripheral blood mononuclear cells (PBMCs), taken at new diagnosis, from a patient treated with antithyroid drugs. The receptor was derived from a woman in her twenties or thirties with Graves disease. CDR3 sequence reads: CASSYQPTGSFYGYTF. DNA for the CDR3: TGTGCCAGCAGCTATCAACCGACCGGATCTTTCTATGGCTACACCTTC.